These T cell receptor beta chains were read from a single sample in a study of identical twins. Via MiXCR, TCRdb re-called the 5' RACE reads, giving one row per CDR3 protein. The sample shows about 660,000 distinct CDR3 sequences, 8.6% of them seen only once. These data were also filed under a second study, of yellow fever vaccine responses in identical twins.

Sequenced material: PBMCs. All receptors derive from a woman between 18 and 29 years old in good health. Both conserved end residues are part of each CDR3. D genes are given only for firm matches.

D gene: TRBD2; V gene: TRBV12-3/TRBV12-4; J gene: TRBJ2-2; CDR3 protein: CASSFLGLAGTGELFF
D gene: -; V gene: TRBV27; J gene: TRBJ1-1; CDR3 protein: CASSYSGFNTEAFF
D gene: -; V gene: TRBV2; J gene: TRBJ1-5; CDR3 protein: CASSGQTGNNQPQHF
D gene: -; V gene: TRBV15; J gene: TRBJ2-2; CDR3 protein: CATSREAEAANTGELFF
D gene: -; V gene: TRBV6-1; J gene: TRBJ2-3; CDR3 protein: CASRVAQESDTQYF
D gene: -; V gene: TRBV28; J gene: TRBJ2-3; CDR3 protein: CASSLLARLTTDTQYF
D gene: -; V gene: TRBV7-2; J gene: TRBJ2-5; CDR3 protein: CASSPWLDWGEETQYF
D gene: -; V gene: TRBV6-1; J gene: TRBJ2-5; CDR3 protein: CASTTTSWPSPTHEETQYF
D gene: -; V gene: TRBV19; J gene: TRBJ2-1; CDR3 protein: CASSRRDLEQFF
D gene: TRBD2; V gene: TRBV11-2; J gene: TRBJ2-2; CDR3 protein: CASSLETSGGNTGELFF
D gene: -; V gene: TRBV10-3; J gene: TRBJ2-7; CDR3 protein: CAISESFTVYYEQYF
D gene: TRBD2; V gene: TRBV18; J gene: TRBJ2-1; CDR3 protein: CASSPAGLFNEQFF
D gene: TRBD1; V gene: TRBV7-2; J gene: TRBJ1-5; CDR3 protein: CASNTGQQNQPQHF
D gene: -; V gene: TRBV6-2/TRBV6-3; J gene: TRBJ2-7; CDR3 protein: CASSYPLSPIYEQYF
D gene: -; V gene: TRBV6-2/TRBV6-3; J gene: TRBJ1-1; CDR3 protein: CASSYLRNLGPEAFF
D gene: -; V gene: TRBV3-1; J gene: TRBJ2-7; CDR3 protein: CASSQDLGQLSYEQYF
D gene: -; V gene: TRBV28; J gene: TRBJ2-5; CDR3 protein: CASIAGVERTQYF
D gene: -; V gene: TRBV12-5; J gene: TRBJ2-1; CDR3 protein: CASGLYAGQQFF
D gene: -; V gene: TRBV10-3; J gene: TRBJ1-4; CDR3 protein: CAIRGPNEKLFF
D gene: TRBD1; V gene: TRBV24-1; J gene: TRBJ2-3; CDR3 protein: CATSDPTGDQADTQYF
D gene: TRBD2; V gene: TRBV6-2/TRBV6-3; J gene: TRBJ2-1; CDR3 protein: CASSPISGSGLNEQFF
D gene: -; V gene: TRBV19; J gene: TRBJ2-7; CDR3 protein: CASTPGTLSYEQYF
D gene: TRBD1; V gene: TRBV20-1; J gene: TRBJ2-4; CDR3 protein: CSASTGGKNIQYF
D gene: TRBD2; V gene: TRBV20-1; J gene: TRBJ2-7; CDR3 protein: CSAMGLNEQYF
D gene: -; V gene: TRBV19; J gene: TRBJ2-1; CDR3 protein: CASSERTSGRKYNEQFF
D gene: -; V gene: TRBV5-1; J gene: TRBJ2-1; CDR3 protein: CASSGRGRANEQFF
D gene: TRBD1; V gene: TRBV6-4; J gene: TRBJ2-2; CDR3 protein: CASRITGGDDTGELFF
D gene: TRBD1; V gene: TRBV20-1; J gene: TRBJ2-5; CDR3 protein: CSAGTAHQETQYF
D gene: -; V gene: TRBV28; J gene: TRBJ1-6; CDR3 protein: CASSFLLGSPLHF
D gene: -; V gene: TRBV11-2; J gene: TRBJ2-1; CDR3 protein: CASSLGQVNEQFF
D gene: -; V gene: TRBV7-9; J gene: TRBJ2-5; CDR3 protein: CASSLFTVLKETQYF
D gene: TRBD2; V gene: TRBV6-1; J gene: TRBJ2-5; CDR3 protein: CASRRLAAKTQYF
D gene: -; V gene: TRBV7-8; J gene: TRBJ2-4; CDR3 protein: CASSLEGRASGYIQYF
D gene: -; V gene: TRBV4-3; J gene: TRBJ2-1; CDR3 protein: CASSLILGSSYNEQFF
D gene: TRBD1; V gene: TRBV12-3/TRBV12-4; J gene: TRBJ1-5; CDR3 protein: CASSDGQGGNQPQHF
D gene: TRBD1; V gene: TRBV29-1; J gene: TRBJ2-7; CDR3 protein: CSAQGATYEQYF
D gene: -; V gene: TRBV20-1; J gene: TRBJ2-1; CDR3 protein: CSARRGQGVWEQFF
D gene: -; V gene: TRBV9; J gene: TRBJ2-1; CDR3 protein: CASSVGAASSYNEQFF
D gene: TRBD2; V gene: TRBV12-3/TRBV12-4; J gene: TRBJ2-1; CDR3 protein: CACSRLAVNEQFF
D gene: TRBD1; V gene: TRBV6-1; J gene: TRBJ2-6; CDR3 protein: CASSTGDPGANVLTF
D gene: TRBD2; V gene: TRBV29-1; J gene: TRBJ2-2; CDR3 protein: CSAKPGLSNTGELFF
D gene: -; V gene: TRBV12-3/TRBV12-4; J gene: TRBJ2-1; CDR3 protein: CASSLRSTYNEQFF